The 30 T cell receptor beta chains listed next were all sequenced from one sample in a study of cytomegalovirus exposure and HLA in healthy donors. The protocol was immunoSEQ multiplex PCR, while the TCRdb copy is restricted to in-frame clones and leaves out a portion. This table has approximately 76,000 clones, about 93% appearing once. What was sequenced was PBMCs. These receptors came from a young woman in good health and CMV-seronegative.

The rearrangement uses TRBV7-9 and TRBJ1-4; D not resolved. Trimming left V 5 bases short and J 3 bases short, with 13 bases between. This CDR3 spans 15 amino acids. The germline CDR1 and CDR2 sequences are SEHNR and FQNEAQ (reference sequence). For the CDR3, the DNA is TGTGCCAGCAGCCTGGGTTGGAGCCCTAATGAAAAACTGTTTTTT. The encoded protein is CASSLGWSPNEKLFF.

The CDR3 bases are TGTGCCAGCAGTCAGTATGTAGCTTATCAGCCCCAGCATTTT. Amino acids: CASSQYVAYQPQHF. V usage is TRBV28 and J usage is TRBJ1-5, with D hard to call. CDR3 length equals 14 residues. Germline V gene data show CDR1 as MDHEN and CDR2 as SYDVKM. V was shortened by 5 bases and J by 5 bases, with 13 bases between the two germline ends.

This chain links TRBV29-1 with TRBJ2-1; 11 bases line up with TRBD2. CDR1 SQVTM and CDR2 ANQGSEA come from the germline V gene. The CDR3 is 13 amino acids. V dropped 7 bases and J dropped 7; count of bases not matched to a gene: 6. The CDR3 region is CSALGLAVNEQFF. The CDR3 DNA sequence: TGCAGCGCCCTGGGACTAGCGGTTAATGAGCAGTTCTTC.

In this sample, this clone turned up a few times. This sequence joins TRBV19 and TRBJ1-2; tentatively, D is TRBD1 (5 bases). The germline CDR1 and CDR2 sequences are LNHDA and SQIVND (reference sequence). Between the trimmed V and J ends, which lost 4 bases and 0 bases, there was a span of 15 bases. There are 16 residues in the CDR3. CDR3 residues: CASSRGSGRSNYGYTF. The CDR3 DNA is TGTGCCAGTAGTAGGGGGTCCGGGAGGTCTAACTATGGCTACACCTTC.

The rearrangement links TRBV10-3 to TRBJ2-1; TRBD2 agrees at 10 bases. J gave up 7 bases and V 8 bases, and 8 bases lay outside the gene matches. Germline CDR1 reads ENHRY; CDR2 reads SYGVKD. The CDR3 is made up of 14 amino acids. In DNA form, the CDR3 reads TGTGCCATCTCTGAGCGGGGGGGCGAGAATGAGCAGTTCTTC. Encoded protein: CAISERGGENEQFF.

The V gene is TRBV27, the J gene TRBJ2-3, with 9 bases that match TRBD2. J lost 6 bases, V lost 5 bases, and 9 bases had no gene match. This CDR3 is 15 amino acids long. Germline V lookup: CDR1 MNHEY, CDR2 SMNVEV (reference sequence). In DNA form, the CDR3 reads TGTGCCAGCAGTCCAGCGGGGGGCCTACTGGATACGCAGTATTTT. Its protein is CASSPAGGLLDTQYF.

The chain links TRBV19 to TRBJ1-1; D is unresolved. This CDR3 contains 14 residues. V was pared by 3 bases and J by 2 bases, with 10 bases between. Germline CDR1 reads LNHDA; CDR2 reads SQIVND (reference sequence). The CDR3 nucleotides are TGTGCCAGTAGTATGAGGTCCCGTAACACTGAAGCTTTCTTT. Amino acids: CASSMRSRNTEAFF.

The V call is TRBV6-5, the J call TRBJ2-1, with TRBD1 matching over 7 bases. CDR1 and CDR2 from the germline V gene are MNHEY and SVGAGI. The V gene end was trimmed by 9 bases and the J gene end by 0 bases; junction bases not matched to a gene: 5. This CDR3 is built from 14 residues. This CDR3 reads CASTRDSSYNEQFF. As DNA, the CDR3 is TGTGCCAGTACACGGGACAGCTCCTACAATGAGCAGTTCTTC.

The chain links TRBV4-1 to TRBJ2-7, with D possibly TRBD2 on 5 matching bases. There are 15 residues in the CDR3. The V gene's germline CDR1 is MGHRA and CDR2 YSYEKL. V was cut by 0 bases and J by 0 bases, with 9 bases left in between. CDR3: CASSQDQADSYEQYF. The CDR3 DNA reads TGCGCCAGCAGCCAAGATCAAGCGGACTCCTACGAGCAGTACTTC.

This chain uses TRBV6-1 with TRBJ2-4; weak D call: TRBD2 (6 bases). The CDR3 loop spans 11 amino acids. V was clipped by 4 bases and J by 16 bases, with 14 bases between them. The germline V gene encodes CDR1 MNHNS and CDR2 SASEGT. As DNA, the CDR3 is TGTGCCAGCAGTGCCCGGACGGGGGTCTACTTC. The encoded protein is CASSARTGVYF.

The chain has TRBV19 and TRBJ1-2; D ambiguous. The CDR3 consists of 17 residues. From germline, CDR1 is LNHDA and CDR2 SQIVND (reference sequence). The germline V and J ends were trimmed by 1 base and 0 bases, with 15 bases remaining between them. The CDR3 sequence is CASSIGGGPKSNYGYTF. Written as DNA, the CDR3 is TGTGCCAGTAGTATAGGGGGAGGTCCGAAGTCTAACTATGGCTACACCTTC.

The V gene is TRBV21-1, the J gene TRBJ2-7; the table's D call TRBD1 went unverified against the DNA. TRBV21-1 is an annotated pseudogene. CDR3 size: 14 residues. This CDR3 is CASSKRGQGNEQYF. The CDR3, as DNA: TGTGCCAGCAGCAAAAGGGGACAGGGTAACGAGCAGTACTTC.

The chain couples TRBV6-5 to TRBJ2-1; 11 bases align to TRBD1. Germline CDR1 and CDR2: MNHEY and SVGAGI. V gave up 4 bases and J gave up 7 bases; unmatched junction bases: 6. The CDR3 extends over 15 amino acids. The CDR3 here is CASSFGQGAENEQFF. The CDR3 nucleotides are TGTGCCAGCAGTTTCGGACAGGGGGCAGAAAATGAGCAGTTCTTC.

The gene calls are TRBV9 and TRBJ2-1, with 7 bases that match TRBD2. The V segment lost 0 bases and the J segment 6 bases; nucleotides outside the gene matches: 6. The CDR3 extends over 15 amino acids. CDR1 is SGDLS, CDR2 YYNGEE, per germline. CDR3 bases: TGTGCCAGCAGCGTAGGCGGGGGATCTCCCAATGAGCAGTTCTTC. Translated, it gives CASSVGGGSPNEQFF.

The chain has TRBV2 and TRBJ2-7; D possibly corresponds to TRBD2 (6 bases). Germline V gene data show CDR1 as SNHLY and CDR2 as FYNNEI. The CDR3 loop spans 12 amino acids. The V gene lost 6 bases and the J gene lost 5 bases, with 11 bases spanning the gap. The chain's CDR3 is CASRAAGHEQYF. The CDR3 nucleotides read TGTGCCAGCAGGGCGGCGGGGCACGAGCAGTACTTC.

The V call is TRBV11-3, the J call TRBJ2-1; D may be TRBD2 (6 bases). The V end was cut by 5 bases, the J end by 7 bases, with 15 bases between. Per the germline V gene, CDR1 is SGHNT and CDR2 is YENEEA. The CDR3 is made up of 14 amino acids. The CDR3 here is CASSLGSGRNEQFF. The CDR3 DNA reads as TGTGCCAGCAGCCTGGGTAGCGGTAGGAATGAGCAGTTCTTC.

This clone was detected once. This chain connects TRBV11-2 to TRBJ1-1; D is ambiguous. The CDR3 totals 14 residues. CDR1 is SGHAT, CDR2 FQNNGV, per germline. Trimming shortened V by 5 bases and J by 4 bases, and 14 bases separated the two germline ends. Written as DNA, the CDR3 is TGTGCCAGCAGCACCAGTGTTCTTCGCACTGAAGCTTTCTTT. It yields the protein CASSTSVLRTEAFF.

The chain combines TRBV11-2 with TRBJ2-1, with a tentative D call TRBD2 (6 bases). Germline V gives CDR1 SGHAT, CDR2 FQNNGV. V was clipped by 5 bases and J by 7 bases, with 18 bases between them. CDR3 length: 15 residues. CDR3 protein: CASSRSGEGVNEQFF. In DNA, the CDR3 is TGTGCCAGCAGCCGATCGGGGGAAGGTGTGAATGAGCAGTTCTTC. Full variable domain (outside the CDR3, taken from reference TRBV11-2 and TRBJ2-1): EAGVAQSPRYKIIEKRQSVAFWCNPISGHATLYWYQQILGQGPKLLIQFQNNGVVDDSQLPKDRFSAERLKGVDSTLKIQPAKLEDSAVYLCASSRSGEGVNEQFFGPGTRLTVL.

J is TRBJ2-5 and V is TRBV7-9; 11 positions agree with TRBD1. Trimming removed 4 bases from V and 5 bases from J; junction bases left unmatched: 9. The germline V gene encodes CDR1 SEHNR and CDR2 FQNEAQ (reference sequence). This CDR3 spans 16 amino acids. This chain's CDR3 is CASSSHAGTGGETQYF. CDR3 in DNA: TGTGCCAGCAGCTCCCACGCCGGGACAGGGGGTGAGACCCAGTACTTC.

This clone was recorded once. The gene calls are TRBV2 and TRBJ1-5; 10 nucleotides match TRBD1. The J segment lost 5 bases and the V segment lost 6 bases, leaving 4 bases of the junction unmatched. The CDR3 runs to 14 residues. Looked up from germline, CDR1 is SNHLY and CDR2 is FYNNEI. CDR3 in DNA: TGTGCCAGCAGGGAGGACAGGGGGGATCAGCCCCAGCATTTT. Translating gives CASREDRGDQPQHF.

DNA for the CDR3: TGTGCCAGCAGTGACTCGACTAGCGGGAGCAATGAGCAGTTCTTC. Encoded protein: CASSDSTSGSNEQFF. The chain combines TRBV6-4 with TRBJ2-1; 12 nucleotides match TRBD2. The CDR3 runs 15 residues. The trim removed 0 bases at V and 6 bases at J, leaving 0 bases unmatched. Germline assignment: CDR1 MRHNA and CDR2 SNTAGT.

This clone is a singleton in its sample. This rearrangement joins TRBV2 to TRBJ2-7; TRBD1 matches 10 bases. The CDR3 is 16 amino acids. CDR1 and CDR2 from the germline V gene are SNHLY and FYNNEI. The ends lost 6 bases at V and 6 bases at J; junction bases unmatched: 14. The CDR3 is CASRAGTGVGVTEQYF. The CDR3 DNA reads TGTGCCAGCAGGGCCGGGACAGGGGTAGGAGTGACCGAGCAGTACTTC.

V and J are TRBV13 and TRBJ2-1; D possibly corresponds to TRBD2 (6 bases). The CDR3 has 17 residues. Trimming took 2 bases from V and 4 from J, leaving 18 bases between them. CDR1 PRHDT and CDR2 FYEKMQ come from the germline V gene (reference sequence). Here the CDR3 reads CASSLRAGMARYNEQFF. DNA for the CDR3: TGTGCCAGCAGCTTACGGGCGGGGATGGCAAGATACAATGAGCAGTTCTTC.

The genes are TRBV5-4 and TRBJ2-3; weak D call: TRBD1 (6 bases). CDR3 length equals 13 residues. Trimming removed 7 bases at V and 0 bases at J, with 9 bases between. The germline V gene encodes CDR1 SGHNT and CDR2 YYREEE (reference sequence). The CDR3 spells CASGDISTDTQYF. Here the CDR3 DNA reads TGTGCCAGCGGGGACATAAGCACAGATACGCAGTATTTT.

The table lists this clone with a count of one. CDR3 in DNA: TGTGCCAGCAGTTACTTAACAGGACAGGGGGCCGGGGAGCTGTTTTTT. The encoded protein is CASSYLTGQGAGELFF. The chain joins TRBV6-6 to TRBJ2-2; 10 nucleotides match TRBD1. CDR3 length: 16 amino acids. Germline lookup yields CDR1 MNHNY and CDR2 SVGAGI (reference sequence). With 1 base clipped from V and 6 bases from J, the junction kept 5 bases outside the gene matches.

The chain links TRBV6-5 to TRBJ2-7; D possibly corresponds to TRBD1 (5 bases). The germline gives CDR1 MNHEY, CDR2 SVGAGI. CDR3 length equals 11 residues. V was clipped by 8 bases and J by 3 bases, with 8 bases between them. CDR3 DNA: TGTGCCAGCGGACAATACTACGAGCAGTACTTC. Translated: CASGQYYEQYF.

The V call is TRBV2, the J call TRBJ2-5; 10 nucleotides align to TRBD1. The J segment lost 5 bases and the V segment lost 2 bases, leaving 8 bases of the junction unmatched. This CDR3 has 16 amino acids. Germline values: CDR1 SNHLY, CDR2 FYNNEI. In DNA form, the CDR3 reads TGTGCCAGCAGTGAACTCCGGACAGGGGGTTTCGAGACCCAGTACTTC. Translated: CASSELRTGGFETQYF.

The chain is built from TRBV5-4 and TRBJ1-3; 7 nucleotides line up with TRBD1. Looked up from germline, CDR1 is SGHNT and CDR2 is YYREEE (reference sequence). The CDR3 length is 15 residues. The V gene end was trimmed by 0 bases and the J gene end by 3 bases; junction bases not matched to a gene: 3. CDR3: CASSLEGADGNTIYF. The CDR3 DNA sequence: TGTGCCAGCAGCTTGGAGGGGGCGGATGGAAACACCATATATTTT.

The J gene is TRBJ1-5, the V gene TRBV6-1; D is uncertain. The CDR3 totals 14 residues. Germline-derived CDR1 and CDR2 are MNHNS and SASEGT. Between the trimmed V and J ends, which lost 7 bases and 0 bases, there was a span of 10 bases. CDR3 sequence reads: CASKNSYSNQPQHF. CDR3 in DNA: TGTGCCAGCAAGAACAGTTATAGCAATCAGCCCCAGCATTTT.

Comments on this clone: At one end, the junction sequence differs from germline, possibly due to a read error. The rearrangement joins TRBV2 to TRBJ2-1; D is possibly TRBD1 (6 bases). The CDR3 runs to 10 residues. Germline V gene sequence: CDR1 SNHLY, CDR2 FYNNEI. CDR3 DNA: TGTGCCAGCAATGTGGGGGCCCAGATCTTC. Translation: CASNVGAQIF.